Sequencing of this T cell receptor beta chain was carried out in a study of blood T cell repertoires in COVID-19. While infection was still active, Seattle patients were enrolled and then followed longitudinally. Deletions cut 4 bases from V and 6 bases from J, with 10 bases between. Germline CDR1 LGHDT, CDR2 YNNKEL (reference sequence). The CDR3 runs 12 residues. In the source study's methods: By means of reference gene primer amplification, nucleated cell counts were estimated. The table came from immunoSEQ multiplex PCR; TCRdb's copy has only in-frame clones and leaves some out. From that table come the V and J calls and clone size; the DNA was used to work out D and trimming. The sample consists of roughly 290,000 clones, more than 65% of them appearing once.

Sequencing was done on a sample of peripheral blood. The V and J genes are TRBV3-1 (or the pseudogene TRBV3-2) and TRBJ2-7; weak D call: TRBD1 (6 bases). This sequence originates from a person between 65 and 79 years old with COVID-19, enrolled during active disease. This CDR3 reads CASSLPRGEQYF. In DNA, the CDR3 is TGTGCCAGCAGCCTCCCCAGGGGCGAGCAGTACTTC.